The rows below give T cell receptor beta chains drawn from one sample of a study of T-cell memory formation after mild COVID-19. TCRdb passed the 5' RACE reads through MiXCR, listing each CDR3 protein once. The repertoire has about 350,000 distinct CDR3 sequences, around 28% of them found once; the top ten carry roughly 12%. The sample was PBMCs or a T cell subset sorted from them (not recorded which). The receptors originated from an adult woman who had mild COVID-19 (a few samples of this study predate the infection). Cell type and time point are not known. The CDR3 runs from the conserved cysteine through the conserved F or W. Each record gives: CDR3 length, clone size, V gene, D gene, J gene, CDR3 protein, CDR3 DNA. A D gene is named only where the DNA matches it firmly. Some rows have no size entry. The others give once, few or many, or a class for an expanded clone.

16,.,TRBV12-3/TRBV12-4,.,TRBJ2-4,CASSQTGGGTKNIQYF,TGTGCCAGCAGTCAGACGGGGGGCGGGACCAAAAACATTCAGTACTTC
15,many,TRBV7-3,TRBD2,TRBJ2-1,CASSLGTSGYNEQFF,TGTGCCAGCAGCTTGGGGACTAGCGGGTACAATGAGCAGTTCTTC
16,.,TRBV7-9,TRBD1,TRBJ2-6,CASSLVAGQGVIVLTF,TGTGCCAGCAGCTTAGTTGCGGGACAGGGAGTGATTGTCCTGACTTTC
16,many,TRBV3-1,TRBD1,TRBJ2-1,CASSQPGQRSYNEQFF,TGTGCCAGCAGCCAACCGGGACAGAGGTCCTACAATGAGCAGTTCTTC
16,few,TRBV29-1,.,TRBJ2-5,CSAGYDEVVVSVTQYF,TGCAGCGCCGGTTATGACGAGGTTGTGGTGTCCGTGACCCAGTACTTC
12,many,TRBV12-3/TRBV12-4,.,TRBJ1-1,CASTSGTFEAFF,TGTGCCAGCACCTCCGGGACGTTTGAAGCTTTCTTT
14,.,TRBV6-5,.,TRBJ2-7,CASSYRDVTYEQYF,TGTGCCAGCAGTTACAGGGATGTCACCTACGAGCAGTACTTC
12,few,TRBV14,.,TRBJ2-7,CASSIVGYEQYF,TGTGCCAGCAGTATAGTGGGATACGAGCAGTACTTC
14,once,TRBV5-1,.,TRBJ1-5,CASSLGVGGQPQHF,TGCGCCAGCAGCTTGGGGGTCGGGGGTCAGCCCCAGCATTTT
16,.,TRBV9,TRBD1,TRBJ1-4,CASSVGRQGMYEKLFF,TGTGCCAGCAGCGTAGGAAGACAGGGAATGTATGAAAAACTGTTTTTT
17,.,TRBV4-1,.,TRBJ1-1,CASSQLKWTARNTEAFF,TGCGCCAGCAGCCAACTTAAATGGACAGCTCGGAACACTGAAGCTTTCTTT
16,.,TRBV6-1,TRBD2,TRBJ2-3,CASSEWQGGGTDTQYF,TGTGCCAGCAGTGAATGGCAGGGAGGGGGCACAGATACGCAGTATTTT
18,few,TRBV7-9,TRBD2,TRBJ2-2,CASSPQATSGRASGELFF,TGTGCCAGCAGCCCCCAAGCGACTAGCGGGAGGGCCTCCGGGGAGCTGTTTTTT
16,few,TRBV11-3,TRBD1,TRBJ2-5,CASSSRDRDPQETQYF,TGTGCCAGCAGCTCCCGGGACAGGGACCCCCAAGAGACCCAGTACTTC
13,.,TRBV7-9,TRBD2,TRBJ2-7,CASRREGPYEQYF,TGTGCCAGCAGGAGGGAGGGGCCCTACGAGCAGTACTTC
14,many,TRBV5-1,TRBD2,TRBJ2-1,CASSLVASGNEQFF,TGCGCCAGCAGCTTGGTGGCTAGCGGCAATGAGCAGTTCTTC
16,few,TRBV11-3,TRBD2,TRBJ2-2,CASSLSGTSRVGELFF,TGTGCCAGCAGCTTAAGTGGGACTAGTAGGGTCGGGGAGCTGTTTTTT
15,.,TRBV7-8,.,TRBJ2-3,CASSFRWERADTQYF,TGTGCCAGCAGCTTCCGCTGGGAGCGGGCAGATACGCAGTATTTT
13,.,TRBV6-2/TRBV6-3,.,TRBJ2-1,CASSYGLASEQFF,TGTGCCAGCAGTTACGGCCTAGCTAGTGAGCAGTTCTTC
16,few,TRBV7-9,TRBD2,TRBJ2-3,CASSPAGLAGVVTQYF,TGTGCCAGCAGCCCAGCGGGGTTAGCGGGAGTCGTTACGCAGTATTTT
13,.,TRBV20-1,TRBD1,TRBJ1-6,CSAIRDSNSPLHF,TGCAGTGCTATCCGGGACAGCAATTCACCCCTCCACTTT
16,few,TRBV7-6,.,TRBJ2-3,CASSSEISGSTDTQYF,TGTGCCAGCAGCTCAGAGATAAGCGGGAGCACAGATACGCAGTATTTT
17,.,TRBV19,.,TRBJ2-2,CASSIFHFVTETGELFF,TGTGCCAGTAGTATCTTCCATTTTGTTACAGAAACCGGGGAGCTGTTTTTT
16,.,TRBV5-4,TRBD1,TRBJ2-7,CASSRIAGTVKGEQYF,TGTGCCAGCAGCAGGATCGCCGGGACAGTTAAGGGCGAGCAGTACTTC
17,many,TRBV6-5,TRBD2,TRBJ2-3,CASSRTSGSLGTDTQYF,TGTGCCAGCAGTCGGACTAGCGGGAGCCTCGGCACAGATACGCAGTATTTT
15,.,TRBV5-1,.,TRBJ2-7,CASSSPLTGVHEQYF,TGCGCCAGCAGCTCCCCGCTGACAGGCGTCCACGAGCAGTACTTC
14,few,TRBV20-1,.,TRBJ2-7,CSASAQQGTHEQYF,TGCAGTGCTAGCGCCCAGCAGGGGACCCACGAGCAGTACTTC
13,few,TRBV7-9,.,TRBJ2-2,CASSYMWSGELFF,TGTGCCAGCAGCTATATGTGGAGCGGGGAGCTGTTTTTT
16,.,TRBV4-1,.,TRBJ2-1,CASSQVVTGMDNEQFF,TGCGCCAGCAGCCAAGTCGTAACAGGGATGGACAATGAGCAGTTCTTC
14,few,TRBV12-3/TRBV12-4,TRBD1,TRBJ2-2,CASSLGAGGGELFF,TGTGCCAGCAGTTTAGGGGCAGGGGGCGGGGAGCTGTTTTTT
12,few,TRBV11-3,.,TRBJ2-1,CASSSVSNEQFF,TGTGCCAGCAGTTCAGTAAGCAATGAGCAGTTCTTC
13,.,TRBV20-1,.,TRBJ1-2,CSARDLANYGYTF,TGCAGTGCTAGAGATCTAGCTAACTATGGCTACACCTTC
16,.,TRBV5-5,TRBD1,TRBJ2-1,CASSPLTGGYYNEQFF,TGTGCCAGCAGCCCCCTGACAGGGGGGTATTACAATGAGCAGTTCTTC
14,.,TRBV7-2,.,TRBJ1-5,CASSLEVGIWAQHF,TGTGCCAGCAGCTTAGAAGTTGGGATTTGGGCCCAGCATTTT
15,few,TRBV7-6,.,TRBJ2-7,CASSSSAGTSYEQYF,TGTGCCAGCAGCTCTTCCGCGGGGACATCCTACGAGCAGTACTTC
13,.,TRBV7-2,.,TRBJ2-1,CASSQPTHNEQFF,TGTGCCAGCAGCCAACCTACCCACAATGAGCAGTTCTTC
16,few,TRBV29-1,TRBD2,TRBJ2-7,CSVDGLAGGSSYEQYF,TGCAGCGTTGATGGCCTAGCGGGGGGGAGCTCCTACGAGCAGTACTTC
16,few,TRBV27,TRBD2,TRBJ2-1,CASTSTGLAGYNEQFF,TGTGCCAGCACCTCAACAGGTCTAGCGGGATACAATGAGCAGTTCTTC
12,few,TRBV7-8,.,TRBJ2-1,CASSSASNEQFF,TGTGCCAGCAGCTCCGCGAGTAATGAGCAGTTCTTC
12,few,TRBV5-1,TRBD1,TRBJ2-2,CASSYDRGELFF,TGCGCCAGCAGCTACGACAGGGGAGAGCTGTTTTTT
15,few,TRBV7-2,.,TRBJ2-3,CASSLVGDRGDTQYF,TGTGCCAGCAGCTTAGTGGGAGATCGTGGAGATACGCAGTATTTT
15,.,TRBV20-1,.,TRBJ2-3,CSARDGQRAGDTQYF,TGCAGTGCTAGAGATGGCCAGCGGGCGGGAGATACGCAGTATTTT
17,few,TRBV12-3/TRBV12-4,.,TRBJ2-6,CASSLASTSSGANVLTF,TGTGCCAGCAGTTTAGCGAGTACTAGCTCTGGGGCCAACGTCCTGACTTTC
16,.,TRBV3-1,TRBD1,TRBJ1-2,CASSQDGTGRNYGYTF,TGTGCCAGCAGCCAAGATGGGACAGGGCGCAACTATGGCTACACCTTC
13,.,TRBV6-5,.,TRBJ2-7,CASTPGGRGEQYF,TGTGCCAGCACTCCCGGAGGGCGGGGCGAGCAGTACTTC
15,.,TRBV5-1,TRBD1,TRBJ2-7,CASSLEQGAGYEQYF,TGCGCCAGCAGCTTGGAACAGGGGGCGGGTTACGAGCAGTACTTC
17,few,TRBV6-5,.,TRBJ2-7,CASSYRSRDRDSYEQYF,TGTGCCAGCAGTTACAGGTCGCGGGACAGAGATTCCTACGAGCAGTACTTC
19,few,TRBV3-1,.,TRBJ1-2,CASSQVVPTGGQFFYGYTF,TGTGCCAGCAGCCAAGTGGTTCCGACGGGAGGTCAGTTTTTCTATGGCTACACCTTC
16,.,TRBV7-9,.,TRBJ2-4,CASSLSTDVAKNIQYF,TGTGCCAGCAGCTTATCGACAGATGTAGCCAAAAACATTCAGTACTTC
13,.,TRBV2,TRBD1,TRBJ2-7,CASCRDRDHEQYF,TGTGCCAGTTGTAGGGACAGGGACCACGAGCAGTACTTC
17,.,TRBV5-6,.,TRBJ1-2,CASSPFDGIRGNYGYTF,TGTGCCAGCAGCCCATTCGACGGAATACGCGGGAACTATGGCTACACCTTC
13,.,TRBV27,.,TRBJ1-2,CASSFQGGYGYTF,TGTGCCAGCAGTTTCCAGGGCGGCTATGGCTACACCTTC
14,few,TRBV18,TRBD1,TRBJ2-7,CASSPGQGAGEQYF,TGTGCCAGCTCCCCCGGACAGGGGGCAGGCGAGCAGTACTTC
13,.,TRBV24-1,.,TRBJ2-7,CATSDFPSYEQYF,TGTGCCACCAGTGATTTCCCCAGCTACGAGCAGTACTTC
14,few,TRBV3-1,.,TRBJ1-2,CASSIREATRGYTF,TGTGCCAGCAGCATTCGGGAGGCCACAAGAGGCTACACCTTC
15,.,TRBV7-3,TRBD1,TRBJ2-6,CASSPTGDGANVLTF,TGTGCCAGCAGCCCGACAGGGGACGGGGCCAACGTCCTGACTTTC
14,few,TRBV2,TRBD1,TRBJ2-7,CASRRTGLSYEQYF,TGTGCCAGCAGACGGACAGGGCTATCCTACGAGCAGTACTTC